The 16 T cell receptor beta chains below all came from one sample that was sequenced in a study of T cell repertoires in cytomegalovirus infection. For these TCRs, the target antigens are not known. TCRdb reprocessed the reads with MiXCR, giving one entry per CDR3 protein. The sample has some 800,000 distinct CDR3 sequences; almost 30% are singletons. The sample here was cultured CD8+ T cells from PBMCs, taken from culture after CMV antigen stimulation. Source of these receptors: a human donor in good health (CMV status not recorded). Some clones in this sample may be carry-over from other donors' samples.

The DNA of the CDR3 is TGTGCCAGCAGCCCCCGGGCGGGGAGCCAAGATGAGCAGTTCTTC. It codes for CASSPRAGSQDEQFF. The chain uses TRBV5-4 and TRBJ2-1; a possible D gene is TRBD2 (6 bases). The germline V gene has CDR1 SGHNT and CDR2 YYREEE (reference sequence). V was shortened by 4 bases and J by 8 bases, with 19 bases between the two germline ends. The CDR3 spans 15 residues.

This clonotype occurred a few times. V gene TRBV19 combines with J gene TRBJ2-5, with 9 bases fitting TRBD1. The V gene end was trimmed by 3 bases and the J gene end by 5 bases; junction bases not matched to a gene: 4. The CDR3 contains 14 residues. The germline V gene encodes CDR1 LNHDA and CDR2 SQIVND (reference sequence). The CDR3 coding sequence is TGTGCCAGTAGTATCACAGGGGGCCTGGAGACCCAGTACTTC. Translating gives CASSITGGLETQYF.

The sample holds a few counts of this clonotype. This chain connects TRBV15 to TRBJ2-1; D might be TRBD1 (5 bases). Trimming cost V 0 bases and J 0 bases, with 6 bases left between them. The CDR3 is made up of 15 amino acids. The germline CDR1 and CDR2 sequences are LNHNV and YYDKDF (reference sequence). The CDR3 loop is CATSRDRDSYNEQFF. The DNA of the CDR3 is TGTGCCACCAGCAGAGACAGGGACTCCTACAATGAGCAGTTCTTC.

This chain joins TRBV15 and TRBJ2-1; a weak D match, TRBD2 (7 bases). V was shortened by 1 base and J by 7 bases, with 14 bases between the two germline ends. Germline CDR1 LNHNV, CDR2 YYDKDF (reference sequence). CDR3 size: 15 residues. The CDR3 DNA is TGTGCCACCAGCAGAGGCTCGCGGGGGCTTAATGAGCAGTTCTTC. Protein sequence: CATSRGSRGLNEQFF.

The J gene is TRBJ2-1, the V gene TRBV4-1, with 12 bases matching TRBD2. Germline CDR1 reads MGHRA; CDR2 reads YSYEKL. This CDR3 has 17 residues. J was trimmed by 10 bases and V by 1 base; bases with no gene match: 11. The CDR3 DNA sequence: TGCGCCAGCAGCCAAGTCGGATGGCTAGCGGGGGGGACGGAGCAGTTCTTC. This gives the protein CASSQVGWLAGGTEQFF.

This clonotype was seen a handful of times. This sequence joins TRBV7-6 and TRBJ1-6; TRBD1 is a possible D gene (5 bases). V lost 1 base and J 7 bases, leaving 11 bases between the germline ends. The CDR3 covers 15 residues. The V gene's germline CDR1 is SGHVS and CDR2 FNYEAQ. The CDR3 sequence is CASSLGEGPNSPLHF. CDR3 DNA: TGTGCCAGCAGCTTAGGTGAGGGGCCGAATTCACCCCTCCACTTT.

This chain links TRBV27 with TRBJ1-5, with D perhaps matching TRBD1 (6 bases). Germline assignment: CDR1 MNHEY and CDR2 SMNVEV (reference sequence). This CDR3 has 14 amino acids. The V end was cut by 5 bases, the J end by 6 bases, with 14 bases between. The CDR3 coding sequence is TGTGCCAGCAGTCGTCTGGGACAAACTCAGCCCCAGCATTTT. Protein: CASSRLGQTQPQHF.

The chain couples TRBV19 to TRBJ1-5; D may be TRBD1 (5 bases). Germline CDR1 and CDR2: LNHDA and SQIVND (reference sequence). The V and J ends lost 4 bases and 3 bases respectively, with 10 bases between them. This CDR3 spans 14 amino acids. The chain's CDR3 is CASSKGPINQPQHF. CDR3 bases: TGTGCCAGTAGTAAGGGACCGATCAATCAGCCCCAGCATTTT.

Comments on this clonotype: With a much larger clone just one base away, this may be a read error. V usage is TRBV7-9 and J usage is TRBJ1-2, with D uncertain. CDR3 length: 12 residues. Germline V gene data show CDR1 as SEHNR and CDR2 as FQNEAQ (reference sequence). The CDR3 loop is CASSLTVYGYIF. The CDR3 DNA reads TGTGCCAGCAGCTTAACAGTCTATGGCTACATCTTC.

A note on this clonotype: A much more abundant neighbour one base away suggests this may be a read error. The CDR3 protein is CASHSGANVLTF. In DNA form, the CDR3 reads TGTGCCAGTCACTCTGGGGCCAACGTCCTGACTTTC. This chain uses TRBV7-6 with TRBJ2-6, with D hard to call. V was cut by 9 bases and J by 0 bases, with 3 bases left in between. The V gene's germline CDR1 is SGHVS and CDR2 FNYEAQ. The CDR3 is made up of 12 amino acids.

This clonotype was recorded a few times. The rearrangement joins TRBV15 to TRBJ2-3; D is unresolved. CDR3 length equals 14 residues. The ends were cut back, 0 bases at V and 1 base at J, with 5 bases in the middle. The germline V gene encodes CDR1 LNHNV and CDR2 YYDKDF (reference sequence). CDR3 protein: CATSREIGTDTQYF. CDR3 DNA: TGTGCCACCAGCAGAGAAATCGGCACAGATACGCAGTATTTT.

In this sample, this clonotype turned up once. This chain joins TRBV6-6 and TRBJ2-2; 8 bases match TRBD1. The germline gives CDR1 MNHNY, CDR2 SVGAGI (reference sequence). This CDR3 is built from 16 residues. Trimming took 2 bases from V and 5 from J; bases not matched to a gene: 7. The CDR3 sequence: CASSYDRGYGTGELFF. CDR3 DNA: TGTGCCAGCAGTTACGACAGGGGCTACGGGACCGGGGAGCTGTTTTTT.

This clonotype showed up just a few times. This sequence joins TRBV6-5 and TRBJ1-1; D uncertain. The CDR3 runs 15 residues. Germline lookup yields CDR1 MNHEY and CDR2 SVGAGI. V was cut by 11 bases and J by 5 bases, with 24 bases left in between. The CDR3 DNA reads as TGTGCCGCGTCCATGGGCCAGACGAGTCAAACTGAAGCTTTCTTT. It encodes CAASMGQTSQTEAFF.

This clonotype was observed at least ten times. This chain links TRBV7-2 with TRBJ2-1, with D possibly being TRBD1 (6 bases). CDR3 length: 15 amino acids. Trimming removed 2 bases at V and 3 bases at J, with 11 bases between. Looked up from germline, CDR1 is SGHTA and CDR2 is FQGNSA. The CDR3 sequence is CASSLIGTYYNEQFF. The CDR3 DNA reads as TGTGCCAGCAGCTTAATTGGGACATACTACAATGAGCAGTTCTTC.

Written as DNA, the CDR3 is TGTGCCAGCAGCTTAGTTGGCGGCGAAAAACTGTTTTTT. This translates into CASSLVGGEKLFF. The rearrangement links TRBV7-9 to TRBJ1-4; D is unresolved. Germline V gene data show CDR1 as SEHNR and CDR2 as FQNEAQ (reference sequence). The V gene lost 1 base and the J gene lost 8 bases, with 8 bases spanning the gap. The CDR3 spans 13 residues. The complete variable domain, with remaining parts taken from reference TRBV7-9 and TRBJ1-4, reads DTGVSQNPRHKITKRGQNVTFRCDPISEHNRLYWYRQTLGQGPEFLTYFQNEAQLEKSRLLSDRFSAERPKGSFSTLEIQRTEQGDSAMYLCASSLVGGEKLFFGSGTQLSVL.

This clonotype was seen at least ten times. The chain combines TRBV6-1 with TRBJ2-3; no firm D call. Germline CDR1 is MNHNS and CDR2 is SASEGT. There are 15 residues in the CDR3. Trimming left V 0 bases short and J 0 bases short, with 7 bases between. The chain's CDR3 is CASSEAYRSTDTQYF. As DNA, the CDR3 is TGTGCCAGCAGTGAAGCCTACAGAAGCACAGATACGCAGTATTTT.